This T cell receptor beta chain was identified in a study of shared clonotypes between healthy human individuals. In germline, CDR1 is MNHEY, CDR2 SMNVEV (reference sequence). This CDR3 has 15 amino acids. V lost 5 bases and J lost 4; bases outside the gene matches: 9. CD45RO negativity and positive selection for CCR7 defined naive CD8 cells, a population that excluded terminally differentiated effector memory CD45RA+ cells. Original processing notes: For the immunoSEQ data, sequences were junction-only without quality scores, so filtering differed. Assay used: immunoSEQ multiplex PCR; TCRdb lists only in-frame clones, some missing. Clonal size and the V and J genes are those of that table, whereas D and trimming came from the DNA. The table includes about 2.1 million clones, around 95% detected once.

The chain carries TRBV27 and TRBJ1-2; 8 positions match TRBD1. This sequence originates from a man between 18 and 35 years old in good health. Some clones in this sample may be carry-over from other donors' samples. What was sequenced was naive CD8+ T cells from PBMCs. CDR3 bases: TGTGCCAGCAGTCGATCCGGGACAGGCTTCTATGGCTACACCTTC. Encoded protein: CASSRSGTGFYGYTF.